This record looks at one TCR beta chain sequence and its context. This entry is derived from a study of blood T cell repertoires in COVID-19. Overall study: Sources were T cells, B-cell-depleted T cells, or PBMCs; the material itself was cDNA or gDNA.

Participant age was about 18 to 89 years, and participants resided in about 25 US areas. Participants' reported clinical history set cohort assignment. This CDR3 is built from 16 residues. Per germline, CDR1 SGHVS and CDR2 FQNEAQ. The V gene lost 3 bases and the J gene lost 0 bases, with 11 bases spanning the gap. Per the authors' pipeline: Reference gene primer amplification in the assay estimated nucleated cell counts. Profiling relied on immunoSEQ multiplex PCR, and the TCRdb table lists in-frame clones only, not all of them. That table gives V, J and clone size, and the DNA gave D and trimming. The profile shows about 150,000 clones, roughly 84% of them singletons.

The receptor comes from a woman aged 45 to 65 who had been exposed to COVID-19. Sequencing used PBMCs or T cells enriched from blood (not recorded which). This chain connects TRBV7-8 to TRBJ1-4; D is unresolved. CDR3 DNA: TGTGCCAGCAGCTTCCAGGTTGTGGCAACTAATGAAAAACTGTTTTTT. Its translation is CASSFQVVATNEKLFF.